Included here is one T cell receptor (beta chain) sequence, with context. This clonotype was found many times. Its cognate antigen has yet to be identified. Base qualities are not at hand, and no much larger clone is one base apart. The data are from a study of blood T cells in healthy people across ages (dated by TCRdb to the mid-2010s). With respect to the entire study: In model experiments, template switching captured roughly one uniquely barcoded TCR beta cDNA molecule for every two T cells. Donors were grouped into four age groups: young (average approximately 15 years), middle-aged (over 35), aged (roughly 62) and long-lived (around 80). To track age-related changes in TCR beta repertoire diversity, the study relied on deep sequencing normalized with unique cDNA molecular identifiers. Donors of different ages were randomly distributed across sequencing lanes to avoid experimental bias. The study analyzed two additional independent replicas of 1 million unique cDNA reads from the same blood draw for two donors, one aged 18 to 30 and one aged 80 or older.

Study-wide conclusions, independent of this receptor: Observed TCR beta diversity correlated strongly with the percentage of naive T cells measured by flow cytometry. Because the CMV infection status of the donors was unknown, age-related changes in expanded clonotypes may potentially have been confounded. Because profiling used bulk unsorted PBMCs, naive and antigen-experienced compartments could not be compared conclusively. Compared with the aged group, the long-lived group had more naive CD4+ T cells, fewer expanded clones and increased TCR diversity, suggesting age selection. As age increased, observed TCR beta diversity per million T cells dropped in a roughly linear way, and a significant reduction was already evident by age 40. Estimates of total diversity based on one million sequenced T cells were considered lower bounds and underestimates.

Taken from cysteine to phenylalanine, the CDR3 has 16 residues. Only the CDR3 DNA stays, 48 bases, in frame from base 1. V is pared back by 5 bases and J by 0 bases, with 11 bases lying between the germline termini. The roughly 38 donors, aged about 6 to 95 years, were systemically healthy Caucasian individuals from Russia. Approximately 9.3 milliliters of peripheral blood were collected from each donor into EDTA-treated Vacutainer tubes. Ficoll-Paque density-gradient centrifugation was used to isolate PBMCs, with at least 6 million per sample. Total RNA was extracted from PBMCs with Trizol reagent, with at least 6 micrograms obtained per sample. The percentages of naive CD45RAhigh/CD27high T cells were determined by flow cytometry on a PBMC aliquot from every donor. The method was 5' RACE. Reads for this sample came from an Illumina HiSeq 2500. A second PCR of 7 to 11 cycles was performed with a sample-barcoded 5' primer and a J-beta primer mix. A unique molecular identifier was introduced onto each TCR beta cDNA molecule by a template-switch 5' adaptor carrying 12 random nucleotides. Each sample yielded at least 2.5 million CDR3-containing paired-end reads. First-strand cDNA synthesis was performed from all RNA using the Mint cDNA synthesis kit, with priming by a TRBC-specific oligonucleotide. All cDNA was treated with uracil-DNA glycosylase and then went through a first 18-cycle PCR with the universal primers M1SS and BC2_uni_R. The published analysis was carried out like this. For normalization, 1 million high-quality reads were randomly selected from each sample, with every read carrying a distinct molecular identifier. Reads sharing molecular identifiers were discarded rather than binned into consensus sequences. MiTCR, run with a Q25 quality threshold and the strictest error-elimination algorithm, handled CDR3 identification, clonotype clustering and error correction. A nonparametric unseen species model with Euler transformation was used to estimate a lower bound on total TCR beta diversity. TCRdb itself trimmed the public reads at Q25 with fastp, ran MiXCR and retained productive beta chains. Here each entry gathers all rows of one CDR3 protein and keeps the most common genes and DNA. The V and J calls come from TCRdb's annotation, not from the publication. The sample data list 650,000 to 1,000,000 distinct CDR3 sequences, and roughly 35% of these were observed just once. 10% to 15% of the sample is in the top ten clones.

The material sequenced was blood. Recombination connected TRBV12-3 or TRBV12-4 to TRBJ2-6, with the identity of the D gene unclear. This receptor was taken from a man aged 18 to 30 in good health. The nucleotide sequence reads TGTGCCAGCAGTCCAGAGGAACACTCTGGGGCCAACGTCCTGACTTTC. Translation gives CASSPEEHSGANVLTF.